This passage covers 2 T cell receptor beta chains from one sample sequenced in a study of OX40 agonist ivuxolimab in advanced cancers. Sequencing used immunoSEQ multiplex PCR; TCRdb keeps in-frame clones, though not all of them. This sample has about 38,000 clones, with over 80% found just once. Specimen: CD4+ or CD8+ T cells sorted from blood, collected in a trial of the OX40 agonist ivuxolimab. These receptors all stem from an adult with an advanced solid tumor such as melanoma, head and neck, liver or kidney cancer.

The chain carries TRBV11-2 and TRBJ2-7; D may match TRBD1 or TRBD2 (5 bases each). The V and J ends lost 5 bases and 6 bases respectively, with 14 bases between them. CDR1 is SGHAT, CDR2 FQNNGV, per germline. The CDR3 extends over 13 amino acids. For the CDR3, the DNA is TGTGCCAGCAGCCGTGGGACGGCGGGCGAGCAGTACTTC. It specifies CASSRGTAGEQYF.

The V call is TRBV2, the J call TRBJ2-2; D remains ambiguous. This CDR3 contains 15 residues. The germline CDR1 and CDR2 sequences are SNHLY and FYNNEI. Trimming cost V 1 base and J 4 bases, with 10 bases left between them. The chain's CDR3 is CASSEDPPSTGELFF. For the CDR3, the DNA is TGTGCCAGCAGTGAAGACCCACCGAGCACCGGGGAGCTGTTTTTT.